The T cell receptor beta chain under discussion was sequenced for a study of shared clonotypes between healthy human individuals. Deletions cut 0 bases from V and 1 base from J, with 10 bases between. Germline V gene data show CDR1 as MNHEY and CDR2 as SVGAGI. The CDR3 extends over 15 amino acids. Profiling relied on immunoSEQ multiplex PCR, and the TCRdb table lists in-frame clones only, not all of them. The sample records some 2,500,000 clones, approximately 94% being singletons. The source material was naive CD4+ T cells from PBMCs. Described subset: CD45RA+ positively selected. This receptor was obtained from a man in his late teens or twenties in good health. Some clones in this sample may be carry-over from other donors' samples. J is TRBJ2-7 and V is TRBV6-5; D is ambiguous. The CDR3 reads CASSYSMQASYEQYF. In DNA, the CDR3 is TGTGCCAGCAGTTACTCGATGCAAGCTTCCTACGAGCAGTACTTC.